This T cell receptor (beta chain) appears in the sequencing data of a study of T cells in Graves' hyperthyroidism and ophthalmopathy. This clonotype was observed many times. Trimming took off 4 bases at V and 9 bases at J, with 25 bases between the two ends. The germline gives CDR1 LGHDT, CDR2 YNNKEL (reference sequence). The CDR3 runs to 17 residues. Researchers amplified the TCR beta CDR3 regions from RNA transcripts. First-round RT-PCR with HTBI primers amplified the TCR CDR3 region. TCRdb called the multiplex PCR reads again in MiXCR, with one record for every CDR3 protein. The sample yields hundreds of thousands of distinct CDR3 sequences, less than 15% seen once.

This receptor was identified in a woman aged 18-29 years with Graves' hyperthyroidism. This chain connects TRBV3-1 to TRBJ2-1; D is tentatively TRBD1 or TRBD2 (5 bases each). Sequenced sample: blood. The CDR3 loop reads CASSRHTGTLGRGEQFF. CDR3 in DNA: TGTGCCAGCAGCCGTCATACCGGGACGCTGGGCCGGGGTGAGCAGTTCTTC.